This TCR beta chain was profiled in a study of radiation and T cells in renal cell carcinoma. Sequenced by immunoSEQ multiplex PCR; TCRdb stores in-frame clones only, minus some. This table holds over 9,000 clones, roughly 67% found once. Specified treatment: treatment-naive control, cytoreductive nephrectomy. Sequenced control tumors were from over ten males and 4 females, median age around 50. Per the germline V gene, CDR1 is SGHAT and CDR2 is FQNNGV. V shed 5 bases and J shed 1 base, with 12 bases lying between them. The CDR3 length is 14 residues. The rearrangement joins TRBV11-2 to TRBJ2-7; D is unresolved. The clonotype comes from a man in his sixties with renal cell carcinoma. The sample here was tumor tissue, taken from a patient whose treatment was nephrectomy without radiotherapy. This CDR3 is CASSLNRGSYEQYF. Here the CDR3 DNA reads TGTGCCAGCAGCCTGAACAGAGGATCCTACGAGCAGTACTTC.